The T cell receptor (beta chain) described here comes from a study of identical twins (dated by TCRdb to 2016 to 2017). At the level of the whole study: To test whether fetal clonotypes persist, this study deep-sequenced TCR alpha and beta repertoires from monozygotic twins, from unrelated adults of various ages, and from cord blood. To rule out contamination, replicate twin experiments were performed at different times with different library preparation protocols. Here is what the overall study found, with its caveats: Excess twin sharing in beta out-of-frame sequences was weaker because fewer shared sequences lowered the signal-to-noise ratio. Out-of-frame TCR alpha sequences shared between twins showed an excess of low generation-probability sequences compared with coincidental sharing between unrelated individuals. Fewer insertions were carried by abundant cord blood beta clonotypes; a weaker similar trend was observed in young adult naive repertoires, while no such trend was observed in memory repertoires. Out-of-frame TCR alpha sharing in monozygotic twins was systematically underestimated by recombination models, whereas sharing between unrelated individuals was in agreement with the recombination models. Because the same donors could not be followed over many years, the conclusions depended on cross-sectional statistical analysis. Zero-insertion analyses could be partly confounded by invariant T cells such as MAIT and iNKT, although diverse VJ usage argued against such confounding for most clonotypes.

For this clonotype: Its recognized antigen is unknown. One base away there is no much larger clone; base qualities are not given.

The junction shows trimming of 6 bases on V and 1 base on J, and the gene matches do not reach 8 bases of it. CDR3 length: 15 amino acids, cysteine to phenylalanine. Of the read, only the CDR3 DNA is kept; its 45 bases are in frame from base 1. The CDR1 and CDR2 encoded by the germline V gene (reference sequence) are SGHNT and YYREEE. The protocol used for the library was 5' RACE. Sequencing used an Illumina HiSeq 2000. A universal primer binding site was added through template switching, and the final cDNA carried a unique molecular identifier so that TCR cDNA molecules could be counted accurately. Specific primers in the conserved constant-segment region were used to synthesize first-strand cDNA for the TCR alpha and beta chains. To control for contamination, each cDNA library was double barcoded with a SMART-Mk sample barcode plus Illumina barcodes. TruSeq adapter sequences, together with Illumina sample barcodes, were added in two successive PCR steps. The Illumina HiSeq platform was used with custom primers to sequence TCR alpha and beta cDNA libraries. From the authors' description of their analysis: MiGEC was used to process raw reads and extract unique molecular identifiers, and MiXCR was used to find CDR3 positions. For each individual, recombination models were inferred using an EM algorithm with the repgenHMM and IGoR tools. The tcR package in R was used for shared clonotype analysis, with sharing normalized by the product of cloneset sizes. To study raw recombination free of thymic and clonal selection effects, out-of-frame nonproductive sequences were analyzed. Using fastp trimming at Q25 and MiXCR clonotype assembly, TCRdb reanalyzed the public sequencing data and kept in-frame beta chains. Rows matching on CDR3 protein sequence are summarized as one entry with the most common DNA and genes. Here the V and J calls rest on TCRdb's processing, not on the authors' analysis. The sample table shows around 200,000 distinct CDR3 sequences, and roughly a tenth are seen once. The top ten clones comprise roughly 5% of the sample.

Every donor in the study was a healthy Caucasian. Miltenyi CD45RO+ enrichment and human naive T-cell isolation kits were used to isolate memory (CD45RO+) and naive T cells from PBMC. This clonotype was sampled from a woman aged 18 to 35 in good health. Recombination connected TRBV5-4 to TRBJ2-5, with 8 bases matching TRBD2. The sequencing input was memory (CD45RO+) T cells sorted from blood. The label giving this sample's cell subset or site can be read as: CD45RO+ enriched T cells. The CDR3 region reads CASTLGSGVQETQYF. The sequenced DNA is TGTGCCAGCACTCTCGGTAGCGGGGTCCAAGAGACCCAGTACTTC.